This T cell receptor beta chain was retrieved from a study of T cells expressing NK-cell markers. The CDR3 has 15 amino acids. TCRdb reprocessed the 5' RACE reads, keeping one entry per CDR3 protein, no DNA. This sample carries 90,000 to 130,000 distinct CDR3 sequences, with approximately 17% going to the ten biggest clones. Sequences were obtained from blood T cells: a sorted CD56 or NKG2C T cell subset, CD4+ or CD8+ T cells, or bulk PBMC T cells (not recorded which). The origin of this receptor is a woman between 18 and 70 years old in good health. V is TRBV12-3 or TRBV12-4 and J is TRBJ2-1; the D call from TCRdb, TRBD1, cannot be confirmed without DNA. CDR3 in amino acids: CASSLNGGRNNEQFF.